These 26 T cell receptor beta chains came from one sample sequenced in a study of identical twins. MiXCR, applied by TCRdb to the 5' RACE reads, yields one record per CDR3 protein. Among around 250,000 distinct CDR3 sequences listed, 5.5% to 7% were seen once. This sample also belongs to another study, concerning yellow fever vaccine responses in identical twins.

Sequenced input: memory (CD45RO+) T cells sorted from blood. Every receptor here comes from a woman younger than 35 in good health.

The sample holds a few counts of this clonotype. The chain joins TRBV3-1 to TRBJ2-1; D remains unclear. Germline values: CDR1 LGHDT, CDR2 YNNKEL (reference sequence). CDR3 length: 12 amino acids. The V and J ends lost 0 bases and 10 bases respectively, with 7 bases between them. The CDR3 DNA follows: TGTGCCAGCAGCCAAGATGTCTTGGAGCAGTTCTTC. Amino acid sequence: CASSQDVLEQFF.

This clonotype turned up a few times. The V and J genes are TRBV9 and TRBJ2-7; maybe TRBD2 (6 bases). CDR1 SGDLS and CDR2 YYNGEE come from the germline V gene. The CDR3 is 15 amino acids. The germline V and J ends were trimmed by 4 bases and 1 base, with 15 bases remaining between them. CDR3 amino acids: CASSRPGDGSYEQYF. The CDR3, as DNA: TGTGCCAGCAGCAGACCGGGAGATGGTTCCTACGAGCAGTACTTC. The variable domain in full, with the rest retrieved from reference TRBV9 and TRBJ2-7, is DSGVTQTPKHLITATGQRVTLRCSPRSGDLSVYWYQQSLDQGLQFLIQYYNGEERAKGNILERFSAQQFPDLHSELNLSSLELGDSALYFCASSRPGDGSYEQYFGPGTRLTVT.

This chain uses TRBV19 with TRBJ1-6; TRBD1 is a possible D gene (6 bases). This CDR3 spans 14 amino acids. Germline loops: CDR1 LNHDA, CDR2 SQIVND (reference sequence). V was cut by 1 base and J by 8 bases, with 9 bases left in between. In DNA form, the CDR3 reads TGTGCCAGTAGTATAGGAGGGGGTGATTCACCCCTCCACTTT. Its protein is CASSIGGGDSPLHF.

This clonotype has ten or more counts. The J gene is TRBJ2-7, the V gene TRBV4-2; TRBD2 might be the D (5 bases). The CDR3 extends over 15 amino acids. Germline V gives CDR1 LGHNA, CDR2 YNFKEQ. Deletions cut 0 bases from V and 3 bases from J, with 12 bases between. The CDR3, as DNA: TGTGCCAGCAGCCAAGAGTTTCCGGGGAGCTACGAGCAGTACTTC. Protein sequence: CASSQEFPGSYEQYF.

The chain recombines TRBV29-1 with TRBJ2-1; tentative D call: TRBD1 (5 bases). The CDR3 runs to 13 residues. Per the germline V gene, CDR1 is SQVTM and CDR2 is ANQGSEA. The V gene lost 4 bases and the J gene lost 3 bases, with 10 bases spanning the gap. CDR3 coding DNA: TGCAGCGTTGTTGGTAGGGGCTACAATGAGCAGTTCTTC. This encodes CSVVGRGYNEQFF.

The DNA for the CDR3 is TGTGCCAGCAGTTTAGCGCCCCCGACAGGGGGCGAAAATAAGAGGGATGGTGGCTACACCTTC. This encodes CASSLAPPTGGENKRDGGYTF. V and J are TRBV12-3 or TRBV12-4 and TRBJ1-2; 10 nucleotides align to TRBD1. V lost 0 bases to trimming and J lost 7 bases; unmatched junction nucleotides: 23. This CDR3 comprises 21 residues.

CDR3 amino acids: CASSLLPSGGRTGELFF. DNA for the CDR3: TGCGCCAGCAGCCTCCTACCTAGCGGGGGGCGGACCGGGGAGCTGTTTTTT. V and J are TRBV4-1 and TRBJ2-2, with 11 bases matching TRBD2. This CDR3 is 17 amino acids long. J was trimmed by 5 bases and V by 4 bases; bases with no gene match: 9. Germline V CDR1 and CDR2: MGHRA, YSYEKL.

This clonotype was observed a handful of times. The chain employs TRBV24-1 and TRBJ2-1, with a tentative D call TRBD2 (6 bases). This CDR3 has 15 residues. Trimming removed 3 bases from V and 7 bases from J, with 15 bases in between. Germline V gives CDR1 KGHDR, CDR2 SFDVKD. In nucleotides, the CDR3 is TGTGCCACCAGTGATCTGGTCGGGAGCGGGAATGAGCAGTTCTTC. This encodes CATSDLVGSGNEQFF.

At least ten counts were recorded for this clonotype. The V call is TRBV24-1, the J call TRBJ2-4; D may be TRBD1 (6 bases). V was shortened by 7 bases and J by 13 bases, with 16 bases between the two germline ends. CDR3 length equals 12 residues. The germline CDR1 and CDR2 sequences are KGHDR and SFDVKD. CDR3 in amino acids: CATSNAGGQQYF. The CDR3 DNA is TGTGCCACCAGCAACGCTGGCGGACAGCAGTACTTC.

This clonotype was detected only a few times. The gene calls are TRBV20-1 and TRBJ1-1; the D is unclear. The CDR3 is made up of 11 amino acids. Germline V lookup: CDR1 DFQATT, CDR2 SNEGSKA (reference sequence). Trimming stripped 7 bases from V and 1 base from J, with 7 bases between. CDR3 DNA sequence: TGCAGTGGTAGGAGGAACACTGAAGCTTTCTTT. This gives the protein CSGRRNTEAFF.

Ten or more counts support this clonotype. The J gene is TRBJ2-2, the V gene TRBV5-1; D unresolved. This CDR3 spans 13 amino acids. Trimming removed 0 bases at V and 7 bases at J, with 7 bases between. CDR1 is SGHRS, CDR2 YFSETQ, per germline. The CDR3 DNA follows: TGCGCCAGCAGCTTGGCCTACAGCGGGGAGCTGTTTTTT. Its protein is CASSLAYSGELFF.

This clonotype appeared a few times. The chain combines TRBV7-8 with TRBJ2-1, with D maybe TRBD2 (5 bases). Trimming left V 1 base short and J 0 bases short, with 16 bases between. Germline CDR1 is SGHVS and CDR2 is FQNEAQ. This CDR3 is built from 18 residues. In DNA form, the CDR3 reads TGTGCCAGCAGCTTAGTTGGGCGAATAGGAGGCTCCTACAATGAGCAGTTCTTC. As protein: CASSLVGRIGGSYNEQFF.

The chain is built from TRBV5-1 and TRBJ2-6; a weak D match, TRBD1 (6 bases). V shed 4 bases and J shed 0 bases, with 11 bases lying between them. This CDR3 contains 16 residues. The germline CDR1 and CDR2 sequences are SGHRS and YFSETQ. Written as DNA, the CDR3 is TGCGCCAGCAGCCCACCAGGGGACTCTGGGGCCAACGTCCTGACTTTC. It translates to CASSPPGDSGANVLTF.

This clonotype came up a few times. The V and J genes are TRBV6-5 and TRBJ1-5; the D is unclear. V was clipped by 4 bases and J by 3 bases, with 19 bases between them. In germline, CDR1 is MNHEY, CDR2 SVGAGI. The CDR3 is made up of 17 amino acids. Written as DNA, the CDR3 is TGTGCCAGCAGTTCCCTAAGGGCGGGGAGGGACAATCAGCCCCAGCATTTT. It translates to CASSSLRAGRDNQPQHF.

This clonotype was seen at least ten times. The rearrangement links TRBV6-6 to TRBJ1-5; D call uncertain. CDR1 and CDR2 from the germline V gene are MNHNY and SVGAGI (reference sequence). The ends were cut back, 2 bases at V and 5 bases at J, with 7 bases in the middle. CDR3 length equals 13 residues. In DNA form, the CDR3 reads TGTGCCAGCAGTTACGGGCAAGATCAGCCCCAGCATTTT. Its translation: CASSYGQDQPQHF.

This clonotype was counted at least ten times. The CDR3 nucleotides read TGTGCCAGCAGCCCCTATCTAGGAGATTTCTACAATGAGCAGTTCTTC. Translation: CASSPYLGDFYNEQFF. The chain carries TRBV7-8 and TRBJ2-1; D gene uncertain. Germline CDR1 SGHVS, CDR2 FQNEAQ. Trimming stripped 5 bases from V and 3 bases from J, with 17 bases between. The CDR3 is made up of 16 amino acids. The full variable domain, completed using reference TRBV7-8 and TRBJ2-1, is GAGVSQSPRYKVAKRGQDVALRCDPISGHVSLFWYQQALGQGPEFLTYFQNEAQLDKSGLPSDRFFAERPEGSVSTLKIQRTQQEDSAVYLCASSPYLGDFYNEQFFGPGTRLTVL.

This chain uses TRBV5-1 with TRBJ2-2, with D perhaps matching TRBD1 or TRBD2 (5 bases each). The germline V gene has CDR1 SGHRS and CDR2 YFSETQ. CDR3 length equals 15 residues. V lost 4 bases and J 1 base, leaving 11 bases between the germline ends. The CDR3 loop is CASSLDGGNTGELFF. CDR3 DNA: TGCGCCAGCAGCCTGGATGGGGGGAACACCGGGGAGCTGTTTTTT.

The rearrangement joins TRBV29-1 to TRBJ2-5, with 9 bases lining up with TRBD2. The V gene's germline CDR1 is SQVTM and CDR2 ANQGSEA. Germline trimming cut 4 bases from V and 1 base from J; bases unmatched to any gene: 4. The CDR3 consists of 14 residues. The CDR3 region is CSVASGGTQETQYF. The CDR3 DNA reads TGCAGCGTTGCGAGCGGGGGGACCCAAGAGACCCAGTACTTC.

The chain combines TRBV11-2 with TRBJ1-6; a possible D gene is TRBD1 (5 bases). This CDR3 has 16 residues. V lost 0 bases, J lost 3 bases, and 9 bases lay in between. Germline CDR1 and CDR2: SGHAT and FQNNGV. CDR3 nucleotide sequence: TGTGCCAGCAGCTTAGATGACAGCGTCTATAATTCACCCCTCCACTTT. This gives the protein CASSLDDSVYNSPLHF.

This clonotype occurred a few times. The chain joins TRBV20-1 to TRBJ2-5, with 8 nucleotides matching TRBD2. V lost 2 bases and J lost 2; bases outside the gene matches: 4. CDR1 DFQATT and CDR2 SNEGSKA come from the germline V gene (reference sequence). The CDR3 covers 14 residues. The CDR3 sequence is CSARSGGNQETQYF. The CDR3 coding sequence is TGCAGTGCTAGATCGGGAGGGAATCAAGAGACCCAGTACTTC.

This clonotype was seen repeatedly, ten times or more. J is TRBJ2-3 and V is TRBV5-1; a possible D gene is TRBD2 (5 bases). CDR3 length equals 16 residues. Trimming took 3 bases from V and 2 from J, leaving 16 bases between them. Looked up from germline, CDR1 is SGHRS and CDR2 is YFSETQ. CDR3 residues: CASSSLGGFTTDTQYF. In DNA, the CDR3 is TGCGCCAGCAGCTCGTTAGGCGGGTTCACCACAGATACGCAGTATTTT.

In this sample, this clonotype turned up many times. The CDR3 DNA reads as TGTGCCAGCAGTCGACTAGCGGGGCTCTCTGGGGCCAACGTCCTGACTTTC. Translating it yields CASSRLAGLSGANVLTF. This chain joins TRBV12-3 or TRBV12-4 and TRBJ2-6; TRBD2 matches at 11 bases. The CDR3 totals 17 residues. V was clipped by 5 bases and J by 0 bases; unmatched bases: 3.

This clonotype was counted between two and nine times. CDR3 protein: CASRGGTGELFF. The CDR3 DNA is TGTGCCAGCAGAGGGGGGACCGGGGAGCTGTTTTTT. The chain combines TRBV4-2 with TRBJ2-2, with D perhaps given as TRBD1 or TRBD2 (6 bases each). The CDR3 is made up of 12 amino acids. CDR1 LGHNA and CDR2 YNFKEQ come from the germline V gene. The V end was cut by 6 bases, the J end by 5 bases, with 7 bases between.

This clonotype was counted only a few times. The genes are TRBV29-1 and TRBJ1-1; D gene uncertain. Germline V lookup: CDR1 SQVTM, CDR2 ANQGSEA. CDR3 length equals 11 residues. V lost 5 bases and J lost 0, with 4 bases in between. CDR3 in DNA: TGCAGCGTTCCATTGAACACTGAAGCTTTCTTT. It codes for CSVPLNTEAFF.

In DNA form, the CDR3 reads TGTGCCAGCAGTGACTCTGAGGGGGGGCCAGGTGAGCAGTTCTTC. This translates into CASSDSEGGPGEQFF. The chain combines TRBV6-4 with TRBJ2-1, with D perhaps TRBD2 (7 bases). There are 15 residues in the CDR3. Trimming took off 0 bases at V and 9 bases at J, with 15 bases between the two ends. Germline CDR1 reads MRHNA; CDR2 reads SNTAGT.

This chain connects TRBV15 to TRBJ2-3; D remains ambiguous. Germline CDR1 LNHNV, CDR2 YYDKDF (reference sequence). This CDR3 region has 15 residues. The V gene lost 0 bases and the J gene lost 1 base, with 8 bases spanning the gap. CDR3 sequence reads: CATSRDVRGTDTQYF. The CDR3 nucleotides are TGTGCCACCAGCAGAGATGTCCGGGGCACAGATACGCAGTATTTT.